Detailed here is one T cell receptor beta chain. This entry belongs to a study of T cells in Graves' hyperthyroidism and ophthalmopathy. RNA transcripts were the template for amplifying TCR beta CDR3 regions. First-round RT-PCR of the TCR CDR3 relied on the HTBI primer set. TCRdb re-called the multiplex PCR reads with MiXCR, one entry per CDR3 protein. In the table there are a few hundred thousand distinct CDR3 sequences, 35% to 55% of which are singletons. Germline V gives CDR1 SGDLS, CDR2 YYNGEE. The CDR3 spans 12 residues. The sample taken for sequencing was peripheral blood or thyroid tissue (not recorded which). This TCR derives from a woman aged 18-29 years with Graves' hyperthyroidism. The rearrangement uses TRBV9 and TRBJ2-5; D remains unclear. CDR3 region: CAPRYGQETQYF. The CDR3 nucleotides are TGTGCTCCCCGTTACGGCCAAGAGACCCAGTACTTC. The full variable domain, rest sourced from reference TRBV9 and TRBJ2-5, is DSGVTQTPKHLITATGQRVTLRCSPRSGDLSVYWYQQSLDQGLQFLIQYYNGEERAKGNILERFSAQQFPDLHSELNLSSLELGDSALYFCAPRYGQETQYFGPGTRLLVL.